The 14 T cell receptor beta chains in this list originate from one sample, sequenced in a study of cytomegalovirus exposure and HLA in healthy donors. A multiplex PCR was run with 60 Vbeta primers and 13 Jbeta primers. Measured with immunoSEQ multiplex PCR; TCRdb has only the in-frame clones, and not every one. This table has about 190,000 clones, roughly 90% appearing once. Sequencing used PBMCs. The receptor set was obtained from a woman younger than 45 in good health and CMV-seronegative.

The rearrangement uses TRBV7-9 and TRBJ2-3, with 9 bases that match TRBD1. The CDR3 has 16 residues. The J segment lost 6 bases and the V segment lost 0 bases, leaving 7 bases of the junction unmatched. Germline CDR1 SEHNR, CDR2 FQNEAQ (reference sequence). This CDR3 reads CASSLAPTGGLDTQYF. For the CDR3, the DNA is TGTGCCAGCAGCTTAGCGCCAACAGGGGGCCTCGATACGCAGTATTTT.

As DNA, the CDR3 is TGTGCCATCAGCTCGACTGCGTTAGGAGCTGAAGCTTTCTTT. This gives the protein CAISSTALGAEAFF. This chain uses TRBV10-3 with TRBJ1-1; D not resolved. CDR1 is ENHRY, CDR2 SYGVKD, per germline. The CDR3 covers 14 residues. V gave up 6 bases and J gave up 6 bases, with 17 bases separating them.

V usage is TRBV28 and J usage is TRBJ2-7; 8 nucleotides match TRBD2. Germline V gene data show CDR1 as MDHEN and CDR2 as SYDVKM. The V gene end was trimmed by 3 bases and the J gene end by 3 bases; junction bases not matched to a gene: 4. The CDR3 sequence is 14 residues long. The CDR3 nucleotides read TGTGCCAGCAGTTTCATAGCGGGGAGCTACGAGCAGTACTTC. Translating gives CASSFIAGSYEQYF.

The rearrangement joins TRBV6-1 to TRBJ2-7; unclear D gene. Germline V gives CDR1 MNHNS, CDR2 SASEGT. This CDR3 is 13 amino acids long. Trimming cost V 1 base and J 3 bases, with 7 bases left between them. The CDR3 sequence: CASSEGPDYEQYF. DNA for the CDR3: TGTGCCAGCAGTGAAGGTCCAGACTACGAGCAGTACTTC.

This clone was counted between two and nine times. The V gene is TRBV5-4, the J gene TRBJ2-7, with a tentative D call TRBD2 (6 bases). Looked up from germline, CDR1 is SGHNT and CDR2 is YYREEE (reference sequence). CDR3 size: 14 residues. Trimming removed 4 bases from V and 6 bases from J, with 17 bases in between. The CDR3 loop reads CASSLSPGSAEQYF. CDR3 nucleotide sequence: TGTGCCAGCAGCCTTTCCCCCGGGAGTGCCGAGCAGTACTTC.

V usage is TRBV19 and J usage is TRBJ2-1; a weak D match, TRBD2 (5 bases). The length of the CDR3 is 13 residues. Germline V lookup: CDR1 LNHDA, CDR2 SQIVND (reference sequence). V was pared by 3 bases and J by 3 bases, with 6 bases between. CDR3 in DNA: TGTGCCAGTAGTATTACTAGCTACAATGAGCAGTTCTTC. The encoded protein is CASSITSYNEQFF.

This clone was detected once. The chain carries TRBV30 and TRBJ2-7; D is possibly TRBD2 (6 bases). This CDR3 is built from 12 residues. V lost 2 bases to trimming and J lost 6 bases, with 11 bases between them. Per germline, CDR1 GTSNPN and CDR2 SVGIG (reference sequence). Here the CDR3 reads CAWSPEGSEQYF. CDR3 sequence (DNA): TGTGCCTGGAGTCCGGAGGGGAGCGAGCAGTACTTC.

The J gene is TRBJ2-3, the V gene TRBV29-1; 9 bases are shared with TRBD2. Germline lookup yields CDR1 SQVTM and CDR2 ANQGSEA. The CDR3 extends over 14 amino acids. Trimming removed 7 bases from V and 6 bases from J; junction bases left unmatched: 11. CDR3 protein: CSGRPGLAPDTQYF. The CDR3 nucleotides read TGCAGCGGCCGACCGGGACTAGCTCCCGATACGCAGTATTTT.

This clone was seen once. The genes are TRBV5-1 and TRBJ2-2, with 14 bases matching TRBD2. The CDR3 is 18 residues long. V was pared by 5 bases and J by 6 bases, with 12 bases of the junction left unmatched. CDR1 and CDR2 from the germline V gene are SGHRS and YFSETQ. CDR3 in amino acids: CASSRSTSGGAVPGELFF. CDR3 in DNA: TGCGCCAGCAGTCGTTCGACTAGCGGGGGGGCCGTACCCGGGGAGCTGTTTTTT.

The genes are TRBV29-1 and TRBJ2-7; 10 bases align to TRBD2. Germline CDR1 is SQVTM and CDR2 is ANQGSEA. J gave up 1 base and V 2 bases, and 2 bases lay outside the gene matches. There are 14 residues in the CDR3. The CDR3 sequence: CSVEIAGGSYEQYF. The CDR3 nucleotides are TGCAGCGTTGAAATAGCGGGAGGTTCCTACGAGCAGTACTTC.

This clone occurred a few times. This chain joins TRBV28 and TRBJ1-2, with TRBD1 matching 9 bases. The CDR3 contains 15 residues. J was trimmed by 7 bases and V by 4 bases; bases with no gene match: 10. Per the germline V gene, CDR1 is MDHEN and CDR2 is SYDVKM. The CDR3 loop reads CASSSGTGRDSGYTF. CDR3 nucleotide sequence: TGTGCCAGCAGTTCCGGGACAGGGAGGGATAGTGGCTACACCTTC.

The genes are TRBV4-1 and TRBJ2-7, with D possibly being TRBD1 (6 bases). Germline V gives CDR1 MGHRA, CDR2 YSYEKL. Trimming stripped 4 bases from V and 1 base from J, with 17 bases between. The CDR3 runs to 16 residues. The CDR3 loop is CASSLNRDTTSYEQYF. DNA for the CDR3: TGCGCCAGCAGCCTGAACCGGGACACAACATCCTACGAGCAGTACTTC.

The chain carries TRBV4-1 and TRBJ2-5, with 16 positions matching TRBD2. The CDR3 loop spans 19 amino acids. Germline CDR1 and CDR2: MGHRA and YSYEKL. The trim removed 3 bases at V and 5 bases at J, leaving 12 bases unmatched. The CDR3 DNA reads TGCGCCAGCAGCCACCCCTACGGGACTAGCGGGAGGGCCGGGGAGACCCAGTACTTC. It encodes CASSHPYGTSGRAGETQYF.

The CDR3: CATKGRGTSGIYNEQFF. CDR3 DNA: TGTGCCACCAAGGGGCGGGGGACTAGCGGGATCTACAATGAGCAGTTCTTC. The V gene is TRBV15, the J gene TRBJ2-1; TRBD2 matches at 13 bases. CDR1 and CDR2 (germline): LNHNV, YYDKDF (reference sequence). The CDR3 has 17 residues. The V gene end was trimmed by 7 bases and the J gene end by 3 bases; junction bases not matched to a gene: 9.